A single sample is the source of the 23 T cell receptor beta chains below, sequenced in a study of T cell responses to AZD1222 COVID-19 vaccine. TCRdb's table, derived via immunoSEQ multiplex PCR, lists solely in-frame clones and lacks some. Among over 95,000 clones listed, approximately 90% were seen once. The source was peripheral blood, collected on day 0 of AZD1222 vaccination. These receptors were obtained from an adult in good health.

In this sample, this clone turned up once. The chain employs TRBV5-1 and TRBJ1-5; a weak D match, TRBD1 (5 bases). CDR3 size: 18 residues. The V end lost 4 bases, the J end lost 0 bases, and 20 bases lay between the germline ends. CDR1 is SGHRS and CDR2 is YFSETQ in the germline V gene. This CDR3 is CASSPGIGGGYSNQPQHF. For the CDR3, the DNA is TGCGCCAGCAGCCCCGGGATCGGGGGGGGATATAGCAATCAGCCCCAGCATTTT.

The chain is built from TRBV4-1 and TRBJ2-5, with D possibly matching TRBD1 (5 bases). V lost 0 bases, J lost 5 bases, and 10 bases lay in between. Germline V gene sequence: CDR1 MGHRA, CDR2 YSYEKL. This CDR3 is 14 amino acids long. CDR3: CASSQEGEGETQYF. The CDR3 bases are TGCGCCAGCAGCCAAGAAGGGGAAGGGGAGACCCAGTACTTC.

Note on this clone: A clone one base away is much larger, so this may be a read error. The same CDR3 is also encoded by other DNA sequences in this sample. This chain uses TRBV5-1 with TRBJ2-5; 11 bases map to TRBD2. V shed 0 bases and J 5 bases; nucleotides not matched to a gene: 6. This CDR3 contains 16 residues. Germline V lookup: CDR1 SGHRS, CDR2 YFSETQ. CDR3 bases: TGCGCCAGCAGCTTGGGGATAGCGGGGGGGGAGGAGACCCAGTACTTC. It specifies CASSLGIAGGEETQYF.

The chain uses TRBV7-3 and TRBJ2-2; D uncertain. Germline lookup yields CDR1 SGHTA and CDR2 FQGTGA. This CDR3 has 12 residues. Trimming shortened V by 6 bases and J by 6 bases, and 8 bases separated the two germline ends. CDR3 residues: CASSSIAGELFF. The CDR3 bases are TGTGCCAGCAGTTCAATCGCCGGGGAGCTGTTTTTT.

This chain uses TRBV4-3 with TRBJ2-5; D possibly corresponds to TRBD2 (6 bases). Germline CDR1 is LGHNA and CDR2 is YSLEER. V was pared by 0 bases and J by 5 bases, with 13 bases between. The CDR3 runs to 15 residues. CDR3 residues: CASSQDSGPRETQYF. The CDR3 DNA reads TGCGCCAGCAGCCAAGATAGCGGCCCCAGGGAGACCCAGTACTTC.

The J gene is TRBJ1-4, the V gene TRBV6-2 or TRBV6-3; tentative D call: TRBD1 (6 bases). V lost 4 bases, J lost 6 bases, and 30 bases lay in between. The CDR3 loop spans 20 amino acids. Germline V gene lookup returns CDR1 MNHEY and CDR2 SVGEGT. Here the CDR3 DNA reads TGTGCCAGCAGTTTAATGCGGGGGGCTCGAGTGGGTGTGCCGGATGAAAAACTGTTTTTT. Its protein is CASSLMRGARVGVPDEKLFF.

This chain joins TRBV19 and TRBJ2-5; 8 nucleotides agree with TRBD2. Germline V lookup: CDR1 LNHDA, CDR2 SQIVND (reference sequence). This CDR3 has 15 residues. Germline trimming cut 7 bases from V and 3 bases from J; bases unmatched to any gene: 10. The CDR3, as DNA: TGTGCCAGTACGCCGGGAGGGAAGGAAAAAGAGACCCAGTACTTC. Its protein product is CASTPGGKEKETQYF.

This clone was picked up a small number of times. V is TRBV29-1 and J is TRBJ1-4; 8 bases are shared with TRBD1. The germline gives CDR1 SQVTM, CDR2 ANQGSEA. The CDR3 contains 14 residues. Germline trimming cut 6 bases from V and 7 bases from J; bases unmatched to any gene: 10. CDR3 DNA sequence: TGCAGCGTGAGGTGGGGGGACAGGCGTGAAAAACTGTTTTTT. Amino acids: CSVRWGDRREKLFF.

V is TRBV27 and J is TRBJ2-2; unclear D gene. Germline loops: CDR1 MNHEY, CDR2 SMNVEV (reference sequence). CDR3 length: 16 residues. Trimming pared 3 bases from V and 2 bases from J, leaving 13 bases between. The CDR3 bases are TGTGCCAGCAGTTTTTGGCAGCTCGCCAACACCGGGGAGCTGTTTTTT. It translates to CASSFWQLANTGELFF.

The V and J genes are TRBV27 and TRBJ1-6; 9 nucleotides match TRBD1. Trimming cost V 3 bases and J 7 bases; bases outside gene matches: 7. Per the germline V gene, CDR1 is MNHEY and CDR2 is SMNVEV (reference sequence). The CDR3 sequence is 16 residues long. In DNA, the CDR3 is TGTGCCAGCAGTTTCGGGACAGGGTCTTGGAATTCACCCCTCCACTTT. Translation: CASSFGTGSWNSPLHF.

The rearrangement uses TRBV5-1 and TRBJ2-3; 7 nucleotides align to TRBD1. Trimming took 6 bases from V and 7 from J; bases not matched to a gene: 14. In germline, CDR1 is SGHRS, CDR2 YFSETQ. This CDR3 has 15 residues. The CDR3 protein is CASISDPTGENTQYF. The CDR3 nucleotides read TGCGCCAGCATAAGTGACCCCACAGGGGAGAATACGCAGTATTTT.

The chain employs TRBV4-1 and TRBJ2-2; 7 bases line up with TRBD2. CDR3 length equals 17 residues. Germline CDR1 MGHRA, CDR2 YSYEKL. J was trimmed by 3 bases and V by 0 bases; bases with no gene match: 7. CDR3 in DNA: TGCGCCAGCAGCCAAGATGGTGCGGGGGACCACACCGGGGAGCTGTTTTTT. It codes for CASSQDGAGDHTGELFF.

The chain has TRBV14 and TRBJ2-2, with a weak D call TRBD2 (7 bases). V was clipped by 4 bases and J by 7 bases, with 19 bases between them. The germline V gene has CDR1 SGHDN and CDR2 FVKESK. The CDR3 covers 16 residues. The CDR3 DNA follows: TGTGCCAGCAGCCGGATCGTCGGGGGGCGTGTCGGGGAGCTGTTTTTT. This encodes CASSRIVGGRVGELFF.

This clone was counted between two and nine times. J is TRBJ2-7 and V is TRBV6-5; D unclear. The germline CDR1 and CDR2 sequences are MNHEY and SVGAGI. This CDR3 region has 12 residues. V was trimmed by 6 bases and J by 0 bases, leaving 6 bases between them. The CDR3 here is CASRGFSYEQYF. The CDR3 nucleotides are TGTGCCAGCAGGGGGTTCTCCTACGAGCAGTACTTC.

This clone was detected a few times. V and J are TRBV10-3 and TRBJ1-4; D perhaps matches TRBD1 (6 bases). The CDR3 length is 15 residues. CDR1 ENHRY and CDR2 SYGVKD come from the germline V gene. The V end was cut by 6 bases, the J end by 10 bases, with 21 bases between. The DNA of the CDR3 is TGTGCCATCAGCGAAGTTGAGGGGGGCATCGGAAAACTGTTTTTT. Protein: CAISEVEGGIGKLFF.

V and J are TRBV5-1 and TRBJ1-1, with D maybe TRBD1 (6 bases). Trimming removed 4 bases from V and 7 bases from J, with 20 bases in between. This CDR3 is 15 amino acids long. The V gene's germline CDR1 is SGHRS and CDR2 YFSETQ. The CDR3 reads CASSPRDTTRGEAFF. CDR3 bases: TGCGCCAGCAGCCCCCGGGACACCACAAGGGGTGAAGCTTTCTTT.

The chain has TRBV6-5 and TRBJ1-1; TRBD1 matches at 7 bases. V was pared by 6 bases and J by 8 bases, with 9 bases of the junction left unmatched. The CDR3 contains 13 residues. CDR1 is MNHEY and CDR2 is SVGAGI in the germline V gene. CDR3 in DNA: TGTGCCAGCAGCCTTACACCGGGACAGGAAGCTTTCTTT. As protein: CASSLTPGQEAFF.

The V gene is TRBV5-1, the J gene TRBJ1-1; TRBD1 aligns across 10 bases. The CDR3 loop spans 14 amino acids. Germline V lookup: CDR1 SGHRS, CDR2 YFSETQ. With 5 bases clipped from V and 2 bases from J, the junction kept 3 bases outside the gene matches. The CDR3 here is CASRGTGDNTEAFF. CDR3 nucleotides: TGCGCCAGCAGAGGGACAGGGGATAACACTGAAGCTTTCTTT. Full variable domain (missing parts from reference TRBV5-1 and TRBJ1-1): KAGVTQTPRYLIKTRGQQVTLSCSPISGHRSVSWYQQTPGQGLQFLFEYFSETQRNKGNFPGRFSGRQFSNSRSEMNVSTLELGDSALYLCASRGTGDNTEAFFGQGTRLTVV.

The J gene is TRBJ2-5, the V gene TRBV7-2; D assignment may be TRBD1 or TRBD2 (5 bases each). Germline V gene data show CDR1 as SGHTA and CDR2 as FQGNSA. V lost 3 bases and J lost 6, with 14 bases in between. The CDR3 length is 14 residues. The CDR3 DNA reads as TGTGCCAGCAGCTTTGATGGGGGTGGCAAGACCCAGTACTTC. Its translation is CASSFDGGGKTQYF.

V usage is TRBV4-1 and J usage is TRBJ2-2; maybe TRBD1 (6 bases). Between the trimmed V and J ends, which lost 4 bases and 5 bases, there was a span of 8 bases. CDR1 is MGHRA, CDR2 YSYEKL, per germline. CDR3 length: 13 residues. The CDR3 coding sequence is TGCGCCAGCAGCCTAGGGACAACCGGGGAGCTGTTTTTT. Translating gives CASSLGTTGELFF.

The chain is built from TRBV5-1 and TRBJ2-7; TRBD1 matches 7 bases. After removal of 4 bases from V and 0 bases from J, the junction contained 4 bases not matched to a gene. The CDR3 covers 14 residues. Per germline, CDR1 SGHRS and CDR2 YFSETQ. The CDR3 sequence: CASSPGTDSYEQYF. The CDR3 DNA is TGCGCCAGCAGCCCTGGGACAGACTCCTACGAGCAGTACTTC.

The chain employs TRBV2 and TRBJ2-4, with TRBD2 matching 7 bases. This CDR3 comprises 14 residues. Germline CDR1 is SNHLY and CDR2 is FYNNEI. J lost 3 bases, V lost 5 bases, and 4 bases had no gene match. CDR3 in DNA: TGTGCCAGCAGTCTAGCGGAGCGCAAAAACATTCAGTACTTC. Translating it yields CASSLAERKNIQYF.

V gene TRBV4-3 combines with J gene TRBJ1-1, with 8 bases fitting TRBD1. Germline CDR1 LGHNA, CDR2 YSLEER. J was trimmed by 5 bases and V by 3 bases; bases with no gene match: 5. This CDR3 region has 14 residues. CDR3 protein: CASSQAGGMTEAFF. The CDR3 DNA is TGCGCCAGCAGCCAGGCAGGGGGCATGACTGAAGCTTTCTTT.